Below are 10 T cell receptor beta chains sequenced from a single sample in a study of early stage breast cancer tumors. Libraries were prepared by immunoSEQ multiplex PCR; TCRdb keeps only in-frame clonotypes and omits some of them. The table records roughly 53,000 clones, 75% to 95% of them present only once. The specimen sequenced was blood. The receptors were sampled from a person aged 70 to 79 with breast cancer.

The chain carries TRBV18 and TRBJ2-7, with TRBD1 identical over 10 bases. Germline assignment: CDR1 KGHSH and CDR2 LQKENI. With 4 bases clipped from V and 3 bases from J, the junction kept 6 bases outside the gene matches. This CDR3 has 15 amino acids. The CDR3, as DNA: TGTGCCAGCTCACGGGGTGGACAGGGGGGCTACGAGCAGTACTTC. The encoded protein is CASSRGGQGGYEQYF.

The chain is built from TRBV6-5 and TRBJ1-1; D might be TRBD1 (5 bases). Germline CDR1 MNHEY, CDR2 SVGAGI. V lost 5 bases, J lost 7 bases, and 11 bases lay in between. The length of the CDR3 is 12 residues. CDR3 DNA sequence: TGTGCCAGCAGTCGGGGGACGGGTGAAGCTTTCTTT. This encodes CASSRGTGEAFF.

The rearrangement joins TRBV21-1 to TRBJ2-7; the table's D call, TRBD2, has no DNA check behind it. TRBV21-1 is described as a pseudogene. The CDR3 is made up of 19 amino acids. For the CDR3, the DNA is TGTGCCAGCAGCAAGAGAGCAAAGCAGCCTAGCCAACCCTCCTACGAGCAGTACTTC. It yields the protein CASSKRAKQPSQPSYEQYF.

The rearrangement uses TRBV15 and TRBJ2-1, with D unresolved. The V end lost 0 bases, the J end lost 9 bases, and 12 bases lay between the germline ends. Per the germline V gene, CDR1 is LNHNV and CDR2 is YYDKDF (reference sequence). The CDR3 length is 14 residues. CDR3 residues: CATSRDQGESEQFF. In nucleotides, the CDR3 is TGTGCCACCAGCAGAGATCAAGGAGAATCTGAGCAGTTCTTC.

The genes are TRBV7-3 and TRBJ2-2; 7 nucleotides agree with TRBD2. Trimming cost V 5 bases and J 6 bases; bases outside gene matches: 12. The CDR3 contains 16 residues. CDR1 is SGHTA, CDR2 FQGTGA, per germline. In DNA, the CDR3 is TGTGCCAGCAGCCTCCAGCAGGGCGGGGGAGCCGGGGAGCTGTTTTTT. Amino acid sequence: CASSLQQGGGAGELFF.

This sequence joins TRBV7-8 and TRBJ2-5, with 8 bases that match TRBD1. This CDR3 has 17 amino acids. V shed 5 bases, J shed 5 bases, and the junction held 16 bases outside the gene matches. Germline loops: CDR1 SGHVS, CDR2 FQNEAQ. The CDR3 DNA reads TGTGCCAGCAGCCCCTCCACTCTGCCAGGGGGCTGGGAGACCCAGTACTTC. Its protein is CASSPSTLPGGWETQYF.

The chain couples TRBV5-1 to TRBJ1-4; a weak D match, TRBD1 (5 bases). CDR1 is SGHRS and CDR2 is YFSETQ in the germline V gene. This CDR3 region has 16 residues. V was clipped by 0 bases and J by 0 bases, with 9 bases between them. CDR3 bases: TGCGCCAGCAGCTTGGCCGGGGGGGCAACTAATGAAAAACTGTTTTTT. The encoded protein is CASSLAGGATNEKLFF.

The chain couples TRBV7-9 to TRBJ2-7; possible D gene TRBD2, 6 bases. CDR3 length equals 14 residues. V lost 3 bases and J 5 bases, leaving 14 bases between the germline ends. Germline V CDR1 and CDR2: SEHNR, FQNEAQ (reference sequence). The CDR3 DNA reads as TGTGCCAGCAGCTTCCGGGGGACCGACCACGAGCAGTACTTC. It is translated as CASSFRGTDHEQYF.

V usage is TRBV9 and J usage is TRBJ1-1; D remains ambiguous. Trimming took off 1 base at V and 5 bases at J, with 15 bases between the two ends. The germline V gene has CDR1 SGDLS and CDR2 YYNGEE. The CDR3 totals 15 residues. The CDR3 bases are TGTGCCAGCAGCGTACCTCCGGAGCTAACGACTGAAGCTTTCTTT. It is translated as CASSVPPELTTEAFF.

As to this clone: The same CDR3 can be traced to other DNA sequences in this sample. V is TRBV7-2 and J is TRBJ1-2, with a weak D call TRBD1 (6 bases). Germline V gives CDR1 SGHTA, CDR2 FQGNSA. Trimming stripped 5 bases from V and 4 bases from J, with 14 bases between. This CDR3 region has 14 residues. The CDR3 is CASSLSQGPYGYTF. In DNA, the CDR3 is TGTGCCAGCAGCCTCTCACAGGGTCCCTATGGCTACACCTTC.